The clone carrying this T cell receptor beta chain showed up just once. What it binds is not known. This sample is part of a study of chemoradiotherapy in HPV16-positive cancers. Study results and limitations: Candidate HPV-specific clones and E7-related TCR motifs grew in tumor during treatment. HPV-responsive T-cell expansion during chemoradiotherapy was linked to improved recurrence-free survival in HPV16-positive patients.

The ends lost 0 bases at V and 4 bases at J; junction bases unmatched: 5. This CDR3 is built from 16 residues. CDR1 and CDR2 (germline): MNHEY, SMNVEV (reference sequence). Some clones are missing from TCRdb's copy, which holds only in-frame ones; the method was immunoSEQ multiplex PCR. The sample has roughly 1,300 clones, roughly nine tenths seen once. The origin of this receptor is a human donor with HPV-associated anogenital cancer. The chain recombines TRBV27 with TRBJ2-3; 9 nucleotides match TRBD2. Here the sequenced sample was tumor tissue, taken from a patient who underwent chemoradiotherapy. The CDR3 loop is CASSLSAIAGADTQYF. As DNA, the CDR3 is TGTGCCAGCAGTTTATCGGCGATAGCGGGAGCAGATACGCAGTATTTT.